This T cell receptor beta chain came from a study of T cell changes during pregnancy in multiple sclerosis. Sequencing was performed with immunoSEQ multiplex PCR; in TCRdb, only in-frame clones are kept and a portion is missing. The data contain about 48,000 clones, 88% of them seen just once; the ten biggest clones take up roughly 1.2%. This clonotype was obtained from a female donor with multiple sclerosis, enrolled in a pregnancy study. Source: CD4+ T cells from peripheral blood mononuclear cells, taken in the second trimester of pregnancy.

The CDR3, as DNA: TGTGCCAGCAGCCTACGGGACTTAAGCTCCTACAATGAGCAGTTCTTC. It yields the protein CASSLRDLSSYNEQFF. V is TRBV11-2 and J is TRBJ2-1; a weak D match, TRBD2 (6 bases). Between the trimmed V and J ends, which lost 5 bases and 0 bases, there was a span of 14 bases. CDR1 is SGHAT, CDR2 FQNNGV, per germline. The CDR3 totals 16 residues. Together with reference TRBV11-2 and TRBJ2-1, the CDR3 gives the full variable domain: EAGVAQSPRYKIIEKRQSVAFWCNPISGHATLYWYQQILGQGPKLLIQFQNNGVVDDSQLPKDRFSAERLKGVDSTLKIQPAKLEDSAVYLCASSLRDLSSYNEQFFGPGTRLTVL.